This TCR beta chain is from a study of T cell repertoires in cytomegalovirus infection. For the study at large: The study used recently identified HLA-C-restricted and well-studied HLA-B-restricted CMV epitopes. Study-level points and caveats: The ex vivo response showed dominance by HLA-C-restricted CMV-specific TCR beta clonotypes.

This clonotype was recorded a few times. What it binds is unknown. TCRdb re-called the reads through MiXCR, storing one row per CDR3 protein. The sample lists around 55,000 distinct CDR3 sequences; more than 15% were seen once. Trimming took 1 base from V and 1 from J, leaving 4 bases between them. This CDR3 comprises 14 residues. Germline V gene data show CDR1 as LGHNA and CDR2 as YSLEER. This TCR was recovered from a human donor in good health (CMV status not recorded). Some clones in this sample may be carry-over from other donors' samples. V is TRBV4-3 and J is TRBJ2-2; D is unresolved. Here the sequenced sample was CD8+ T cells from cultured PBMCs, taken from culture after CMV antigen stimulation. CDR3 sequence (DNA): TGCGCCAGCAGCCAAGGGAGGAACACCGGGGAGCTGTTTTTT. It translates to CASSQGRNTGELFF.